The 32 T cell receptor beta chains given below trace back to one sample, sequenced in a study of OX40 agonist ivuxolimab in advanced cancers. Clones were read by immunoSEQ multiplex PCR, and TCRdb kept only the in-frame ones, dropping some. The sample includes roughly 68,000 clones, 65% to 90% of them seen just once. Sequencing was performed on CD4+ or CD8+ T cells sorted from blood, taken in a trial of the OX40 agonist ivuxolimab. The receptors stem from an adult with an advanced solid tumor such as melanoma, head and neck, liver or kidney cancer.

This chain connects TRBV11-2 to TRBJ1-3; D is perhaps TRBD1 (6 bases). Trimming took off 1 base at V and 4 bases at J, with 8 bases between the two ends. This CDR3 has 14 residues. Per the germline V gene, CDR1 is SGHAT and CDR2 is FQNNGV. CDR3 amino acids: CASSLAGDGNTIYF. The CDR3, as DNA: TGTGCCAGCAGCTTAGCAGGGGACGGAAACACCATATATTTT. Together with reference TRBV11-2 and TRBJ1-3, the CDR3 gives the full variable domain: EAGVAQSPRYKIIEKRQSVAFWCNPISGHATLYWYQQILGQGPKLLIQFQNNGVVDDSQLPKDRFSAERLKGVDSTLKIQPAKLEDSAVYLCASSLAGDGNTIYFGEGSWLTVV.

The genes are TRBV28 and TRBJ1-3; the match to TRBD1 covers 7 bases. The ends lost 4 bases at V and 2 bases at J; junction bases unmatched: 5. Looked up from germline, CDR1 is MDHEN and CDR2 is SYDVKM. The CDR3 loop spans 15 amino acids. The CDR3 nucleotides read TGTGCCAGCAGTTCTACCGGGACAGCTGGAAACACCATATATTTT. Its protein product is CASSSTGTAGNTIYF.

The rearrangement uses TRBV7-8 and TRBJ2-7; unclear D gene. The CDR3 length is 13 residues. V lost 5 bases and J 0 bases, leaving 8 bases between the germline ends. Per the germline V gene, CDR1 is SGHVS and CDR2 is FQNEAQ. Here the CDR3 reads CASSATVSYEQYF. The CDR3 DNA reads TGTGCCAGCAGCGCGACTGTCTCCTACGAGCAGTACTTC.

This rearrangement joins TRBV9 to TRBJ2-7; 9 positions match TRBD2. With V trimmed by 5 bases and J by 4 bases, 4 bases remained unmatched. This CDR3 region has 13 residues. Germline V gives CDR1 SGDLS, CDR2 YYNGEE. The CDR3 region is CASSSGSEYEQYF. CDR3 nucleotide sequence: TGTGCCAGCAGTAGCGGGAGTGAATACGAGCAGTACTTC.

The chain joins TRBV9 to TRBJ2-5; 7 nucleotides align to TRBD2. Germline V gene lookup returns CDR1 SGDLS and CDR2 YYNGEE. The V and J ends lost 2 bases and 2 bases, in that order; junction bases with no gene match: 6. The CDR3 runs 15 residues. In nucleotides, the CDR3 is TGTGCCAGCAGCGTCGGGACTAACCCACAAGAGACCCAGTACTTC. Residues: CASSVGTNPQETQYF.

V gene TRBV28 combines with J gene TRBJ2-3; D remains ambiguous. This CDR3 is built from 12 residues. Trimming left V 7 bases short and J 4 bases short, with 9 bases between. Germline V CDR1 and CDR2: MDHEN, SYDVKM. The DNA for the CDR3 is TGTGCCAGCAAGCCTGGGGCAGATACGCAGTATTTT. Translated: CASKPGADTQYF.

CDR3 DNA: TGTGCCAGCAGCTCACCGTTTGGCTCTGGAAACACCATATATTTT. Amino acid sequence: CASSSPFGSGNTIYF. The chain uses TRBV11-3 and TRBJ1-3, with D unresolved. Per the germline V gene, CDR1 is SGHNT and CDR2 is YENEEA. V was trimmed by 4 bases and J by 0 bases, leaving 10 bases between them. This CDR3 is 15 amino acids long.

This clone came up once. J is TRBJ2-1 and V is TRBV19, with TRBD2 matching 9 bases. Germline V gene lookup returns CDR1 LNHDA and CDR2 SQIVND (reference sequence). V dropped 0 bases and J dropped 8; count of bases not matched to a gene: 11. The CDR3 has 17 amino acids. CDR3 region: CASSIEKREVQSDEQFF. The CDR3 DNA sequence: TGTGCCAGTAGTATAGAAAAGCGGGAGGTACAGTCGGATGAGCAGTTCTTC.

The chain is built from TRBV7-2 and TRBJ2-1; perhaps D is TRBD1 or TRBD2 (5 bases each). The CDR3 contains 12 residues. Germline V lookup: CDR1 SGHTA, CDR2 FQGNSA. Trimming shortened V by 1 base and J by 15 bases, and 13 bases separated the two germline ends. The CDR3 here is CASSLVVGEMFF. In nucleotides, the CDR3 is TGTGCCAGCAGCTTAGTGGTGGGGGAAATGTTCTTC.

The CDR3 here is CASSLDTGVDYGYTF. In nucleotides, the CDR3 is TGTGCCAGCAGCTTAGATACAGGGGTGGACTATGGCTACACCTTC. The chain employs TRBV7-9 and TRBJ1-2; TRBD1 aligns across 7 bases. CDR1 and CDR2 (germline): SEHNR, FQNEAQ (reference sequence). CDR3 length: 15 residues. The V gene end was trimmed by 1 base and the J gene end by 3 bases; junction bases not matched to a gene: 5.

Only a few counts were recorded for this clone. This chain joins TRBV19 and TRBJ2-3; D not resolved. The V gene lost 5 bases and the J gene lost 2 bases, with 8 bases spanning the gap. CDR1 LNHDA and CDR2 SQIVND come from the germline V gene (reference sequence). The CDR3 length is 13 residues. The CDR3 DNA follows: TGTGCCAGTAGTGTATCCATCACAGATACGCAGTATTTT. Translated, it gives CASSVSITDTQYF.

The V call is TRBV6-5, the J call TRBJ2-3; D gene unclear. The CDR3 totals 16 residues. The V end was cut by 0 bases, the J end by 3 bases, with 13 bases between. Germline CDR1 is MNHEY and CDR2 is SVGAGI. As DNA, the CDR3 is TGTGCCAGCAGTTACTCCCGGACCTTACCGACAGATACGCAGTATTTT. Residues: CASSYSRTLPTDTQYF.

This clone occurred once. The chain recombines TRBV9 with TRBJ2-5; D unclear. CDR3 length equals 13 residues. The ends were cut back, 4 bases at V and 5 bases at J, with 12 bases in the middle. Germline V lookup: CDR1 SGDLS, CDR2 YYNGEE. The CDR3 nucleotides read TGTGCCAGCAGCCCTGTAAGTCAGGAGACCCAGTACTTC. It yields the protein CASSPVSQETQYF.

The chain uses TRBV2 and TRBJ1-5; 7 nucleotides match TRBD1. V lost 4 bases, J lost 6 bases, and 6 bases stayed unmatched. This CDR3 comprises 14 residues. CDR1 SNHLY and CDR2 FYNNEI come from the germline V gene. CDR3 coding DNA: TGTGCCAGCAGTGGAGGGACAGTGAGTCAGCCCCAGCATTTT. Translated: CASSGGTVSQPQHF.

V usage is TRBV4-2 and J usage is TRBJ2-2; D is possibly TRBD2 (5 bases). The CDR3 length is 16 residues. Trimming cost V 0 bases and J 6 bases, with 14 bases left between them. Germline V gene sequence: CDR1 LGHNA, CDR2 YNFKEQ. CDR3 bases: TGTGCCAGCAGCCAAGAAGAGCGGATCGGGCCCGGGGAGCTGTTTTTT. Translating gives CASSQEERIGPGELFF.

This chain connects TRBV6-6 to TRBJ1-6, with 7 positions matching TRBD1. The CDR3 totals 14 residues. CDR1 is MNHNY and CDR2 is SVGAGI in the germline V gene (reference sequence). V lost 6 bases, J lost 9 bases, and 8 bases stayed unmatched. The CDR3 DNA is TGTGCCAGCAGCCGAACAGGGGTTCGTTCACCCCTCCACTTT. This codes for CASSRTGVRSPLHF.

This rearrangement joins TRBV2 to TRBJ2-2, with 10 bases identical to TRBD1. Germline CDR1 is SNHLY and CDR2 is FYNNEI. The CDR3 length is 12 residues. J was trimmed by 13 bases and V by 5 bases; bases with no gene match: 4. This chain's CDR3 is CASSHRDRGLFF. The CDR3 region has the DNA TGTGCCAGCAGTCACCGGGACAGGGGGCTGTTTTTT.

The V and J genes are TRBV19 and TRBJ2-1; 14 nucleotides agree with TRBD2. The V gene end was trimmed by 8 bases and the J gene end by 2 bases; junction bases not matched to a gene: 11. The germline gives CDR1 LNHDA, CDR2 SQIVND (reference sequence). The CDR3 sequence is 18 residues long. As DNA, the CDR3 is TGTGCCAGTCAGGGGGGACTAGCGGGAGCAGTGACCTACAATGAGCAGTTCTTC. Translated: CASQGGLAGAVTYNEQFF.

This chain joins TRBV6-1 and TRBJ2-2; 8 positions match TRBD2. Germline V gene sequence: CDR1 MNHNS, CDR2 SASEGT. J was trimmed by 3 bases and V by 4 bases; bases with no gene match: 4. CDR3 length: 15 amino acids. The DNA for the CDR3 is TGTGCCAGCAGTGGTGGAGCGGGGGACACCGGGGAGCTGTTTTTT. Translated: CASSGGAGDTGELFF.

The CDR3 sequence: CASDQGGNYEQYF. CDR3 DNA sequence: TGTGCCAGTGACCAAGGAGGGAACTACGAGCAGTACTTC. The chain is built from TRBV28 and TRBJ2-7; D possibly corresponds to TRBD2 (6 bases). This CDR3 contains 13 residues. The V end lost 9 bases, the J end lost 3 bases, and 15 bases lay between the germline ends. Germline CDR1 reads MDHEN; CDR2 reads SYDVKM.

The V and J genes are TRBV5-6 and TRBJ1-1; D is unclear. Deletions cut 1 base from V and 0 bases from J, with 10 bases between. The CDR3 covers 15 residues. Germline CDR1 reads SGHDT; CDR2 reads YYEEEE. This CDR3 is CASSLYWVLNTEAFF. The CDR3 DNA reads TGTGCCAGCAGCTTGTATTGGGTCCTGAACACTGAAGCTTTCTTT.

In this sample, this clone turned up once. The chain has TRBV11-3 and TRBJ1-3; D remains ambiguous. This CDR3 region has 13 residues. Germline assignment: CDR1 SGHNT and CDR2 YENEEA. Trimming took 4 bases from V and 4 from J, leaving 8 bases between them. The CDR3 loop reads CASSSREGNTIYF. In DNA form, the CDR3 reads TGTGCCAGCAGCTCGAGAGAAGGAAACACCATATATTTT.

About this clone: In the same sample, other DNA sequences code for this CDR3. The CDR3 here is CASSTNTGELFF. The CDR3, as DNA: TGTGCCAGCAGCACGAACACCGGGGAGCTGTTTTTT. The rearrangement joins TRBV7-2 to TRBJ2-2; unclear D gene. The CDR3 extends over 12 amino acids. The germline CDR1 and CDR2 sequences are SGHTA and FQGNSA. The V end lost 5 bases, the J end lost 0 bases, and 1 base lay between the germline ends. Full variable domain (missing parts from reference TRBV7-2 and TRBJ2-2): GAGVSQSPSNKVTEKGKDVELRCDPISGHTALYWYRQSLGQGLEFLIYFQGNSAPDKSGLPSDRFSAERTGGSVSTLTIQRTQQEDSAVYLCASSTNTGELFFGEGSRLTVL.

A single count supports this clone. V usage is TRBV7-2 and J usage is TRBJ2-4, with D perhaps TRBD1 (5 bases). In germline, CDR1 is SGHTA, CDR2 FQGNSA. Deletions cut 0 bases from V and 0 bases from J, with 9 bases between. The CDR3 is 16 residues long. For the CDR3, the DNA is TGTGCCAGCAGCTTAGCGACAGTCCTAGCCAAAAACATTCAGTACTTC. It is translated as CASSLATVLAKNIQYF.

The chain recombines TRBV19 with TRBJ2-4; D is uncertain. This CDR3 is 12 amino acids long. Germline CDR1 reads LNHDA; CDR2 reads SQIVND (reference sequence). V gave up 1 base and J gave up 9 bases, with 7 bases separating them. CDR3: CASSIGLGIQYF. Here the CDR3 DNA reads TGTGCCAGTAGTATAGGTTTAGGCATTCAGTACTTC.

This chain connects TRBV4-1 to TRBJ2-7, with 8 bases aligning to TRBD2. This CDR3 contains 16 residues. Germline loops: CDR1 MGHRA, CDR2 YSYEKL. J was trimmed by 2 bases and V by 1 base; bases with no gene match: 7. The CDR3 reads CASSQAGREDAYEQYF. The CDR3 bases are TGCGCCAGCAGCCAAGCGGGGCGGGAGGACGCCTACGAGCAGTACTTC.

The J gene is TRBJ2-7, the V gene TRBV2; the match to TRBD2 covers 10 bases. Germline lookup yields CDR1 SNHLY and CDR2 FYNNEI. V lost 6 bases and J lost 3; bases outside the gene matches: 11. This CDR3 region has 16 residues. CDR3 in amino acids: CASSGGASGSNYEQYF. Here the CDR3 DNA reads TGTGCCAGCAGCGGCGGGGCTAGCGGGAGTAACTACGAGCAGTACTTC.

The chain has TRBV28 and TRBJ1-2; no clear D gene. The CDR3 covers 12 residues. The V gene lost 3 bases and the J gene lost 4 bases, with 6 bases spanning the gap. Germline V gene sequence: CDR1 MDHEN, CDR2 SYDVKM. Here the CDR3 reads CASSLAGYGYTF. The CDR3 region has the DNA TGTGCCAGCAGTTTGGCCGGCTATGGCTACACCTTC.

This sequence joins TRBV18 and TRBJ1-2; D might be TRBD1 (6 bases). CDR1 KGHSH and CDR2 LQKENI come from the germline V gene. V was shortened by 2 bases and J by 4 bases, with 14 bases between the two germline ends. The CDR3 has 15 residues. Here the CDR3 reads CASSPGAGDSYGYTF. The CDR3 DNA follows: TGTGCCAGCTCACCAGGGGCAGGGGATTCCTATGGCTACACCTTC. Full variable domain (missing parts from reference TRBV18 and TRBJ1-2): NAGVMQNPRHLVRRRGQEARLRCSPMKGHSHVYWYRQLPEEGLKFMVYLQKENIIDESGMPKERFSAEFPKEGPSILRIQQVVRGDSAAYFCASSPGAGDSYGYTFGSGTRLTVV.

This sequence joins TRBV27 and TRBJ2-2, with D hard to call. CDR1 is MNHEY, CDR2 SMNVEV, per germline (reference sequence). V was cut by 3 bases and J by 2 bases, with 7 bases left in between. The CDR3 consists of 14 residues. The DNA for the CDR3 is TGTGCCAGCAGTTTTTTGGAAAACACCGGGGAGCTGTTTTTT. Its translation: CASSFLENTGELFF.

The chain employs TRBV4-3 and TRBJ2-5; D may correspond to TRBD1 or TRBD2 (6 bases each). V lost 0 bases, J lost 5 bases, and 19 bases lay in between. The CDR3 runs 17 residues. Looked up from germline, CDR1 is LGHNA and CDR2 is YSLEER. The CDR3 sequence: CASSQDLLGGLEETQYF. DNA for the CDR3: TGCGCCAGCAGCCAAGATTTACTAGGGGGGTTAGAGGAGACCCAGTACTTC.

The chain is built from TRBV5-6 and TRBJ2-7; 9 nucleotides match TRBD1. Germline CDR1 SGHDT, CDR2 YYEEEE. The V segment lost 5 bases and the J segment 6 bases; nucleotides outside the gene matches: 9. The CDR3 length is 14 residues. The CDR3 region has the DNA TGTGCCAGCAGTCCGGGACAGGGAAGCGGCGAGCAGTACTTC. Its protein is CASSPGQGSGEQYF.